The sequence of this TCR beta chain was determined in a study of blood T cell repertoires in COVID-19. The CDR3 extends over 14 amino acids. CDR1 and CDR2 from the germline V gene are MNHEY and SVGAGI. V was trimmed by 4 bases and J by 8 bases, leaving 15 bases between them. TCRdb's copy holds only in-frame clones and misses some; the assay was immunoSEQ multiplex PCR. The table records tens of thousands of clones, around 94% of them present only once. The TCR was taken from a woman in her fifties or sixties with active COVID-19. The chain is built from TRBV6-5 and TRBJ2-1; the D gene is possibly TRBD2 (7 bases). Sequenced: peripheral blood. CDR3 DNA sequence: TGTGCCAGCAGTTCGGGGGGCTCGGCGTATGAGCAGTTCTTC. Protein: CASSSGGSAYEQFF.